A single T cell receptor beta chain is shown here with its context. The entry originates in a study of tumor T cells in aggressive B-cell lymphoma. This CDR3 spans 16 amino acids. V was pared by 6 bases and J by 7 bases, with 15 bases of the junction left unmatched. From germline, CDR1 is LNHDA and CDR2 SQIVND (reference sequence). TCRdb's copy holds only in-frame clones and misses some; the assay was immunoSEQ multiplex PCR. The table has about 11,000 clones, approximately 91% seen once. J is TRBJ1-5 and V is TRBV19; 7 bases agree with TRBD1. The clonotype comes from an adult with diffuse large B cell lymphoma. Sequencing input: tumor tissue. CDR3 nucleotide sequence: TGTGCCAGTAGCCGTGGTGGGGCAGGGGGAGCGCAGCCCCAGCATTTT. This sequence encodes CASSRGGAGGAQPQHF.